This TCR beta chain appears in the sequencing data of a study of siplizumab effects on memory and regulatory T cells. The CDR3 totals 14 residues. Trimming removed 0 bases at V and 3 bases at J, with 7 bases between. Germline CDR1 is SGHDT and CDR2 is YYEEEE. Generated by immunoSEQ multiplex PCR, the TCRdb table keeps only in-frame clones and is missing some. The table shows some 97,000 clones, with 94% occurring only once. Material for sequencing was Tregs sorted from blood. The chain combines TRBV5-6 with TRBJ1-5, with D perhaps matching TRBD1 (5 bases). This clonotype was sampled from a human donor in good health. The DNA of the CDR3 is TGTGCCAGCAGCTTGGCAGGGCTCAATCAGCCCCAGCATTTT. Translation gives CASSLAGLNQPQHF.